Shown below are 23 T cell receptor beta chains from a single sample sequenced in a study of T cell repertoires in cytomegalovirus infection. TCRdb ran MiXCR on the reads and lists one entry per CDR3 protein. The sample lists around 630,000 distinct CDR3 sequences, 24% occurring once. The sequencing input was CD8+ T cells from PBMCs. The receptor set was obtained from a human donor in good health (CMV status not recorded). Some clones in this sample may be carry-over from other donors' samples.

V usage is TRBV2 and J usage is TRBJ2-7, with D unclear. CDR3 length equals 15 residues. Germline assignment: CDR1 SNHLY and CDR2 FYNNEI. Trimming left V 2 bases short and J 0 bases short, with 11 bases between. This chain's CDR3 is CASSELWFSSYEQYV. Here the CDR3 DNA reads TGTGCCAGCAGTGAATTATGGTTCAGCTCCTACGAGCAGTACGTC.

V gene TRBV28 combines with J gene TRBJ2-5; 8 nucleotides align to TRBD2. Germline CDR1 is MDHEN and CDR2 is SYDVKM. Trimming cost V 2 bases and J 5 bases; bases outside gene matches: 7. The CDR3 is 15 amino acids. The CDR3 protein is CASSLVRIAGETQYF. CDR3 in DNA: TGTGCCAGCAGTTTAGTACGAATAGCGGGGGAGACCCAGTACTTC.

The J gene is TRBJ2-7, the V gene TRBV29-1; 7 nucleotides match TRBD1. In germline, CDR1 is SQVTM, CDR2 ANQGSEA. The CDR3 contains 12 residues. Trimming removed 6 bases from V and 1 base from J; junction bases left unmatched: 3. DNA of the CDR3: TGCAGCGTATCGACAGGGTCCTACGAGCAGTACTTC. It is translated as CSVSTGSYEQYF.

This clonotype has a handful of counts. This rearrangement joins TRBV14 to TRBJ1-2; 7 bases map to TRBD1. This CDR3 spans 15 amino acids. From germline, CDR1 is SGHDN and CDR2 FVKESK. J lost 2 bases, V lost 1 base, and 4 bases had no gene match. Here the CDR3 DNA reads TGTGCCAGCAGCCAAGTAAGGGGACAGAACTATGGCTACACCTTC. It encodes CASSQVRGQNYGYTF.

The rearrangement joins TRBV10-3 to TRBJ2-7, with 7 bases identical to TRBD1. Germline CDR1 reads ENHRY; CDR2 reads SYGVKD. The CDR3 runs 12 residues. V was clipped by 10 bases and J by 7 bases; unmatched bases: 10. The CDR3 DNA sequence: TGTGCCACTGGGGACAGTCCTAAGGAGCAGTACTTC. Protein: CATGDSPKEQYF.

The chain links TRBV20-1 to TRBJ2-4, with D possibly being TRBD2 (6 bases). Germline values: CDR1 DFQATT, CDR2 SNEGSKA (reference sequence). V was clipped by 2 bases and J by 0 bases, with 23 bases between them. CDR3 length: 19 amino acids. CDR3 sequence: CSARRWWRGGPLAKNIQYF. As DNA, the CDR3 is TGCAGTGCTAGAAGGTGGTGGAGGGGCGGACCGCTAGCCAAAAACATTCAGTACTTC.

This clonotype was counted between two and nine times. CDR3 coding DNA: TGTGCCAGCGGACTAAACGACAGGGATGGCTTCTATGGCTACACCTTC. This codes for CASGLNDRDGFYGYTF. The chain carries TRBV6-2 or TRBV6-3 and TRBJ1-2; 7 bases line up with TRBD1. Germline lookup yields CDR1 MNHEY and CDR2 SVGEGT. The V gene end was trimmed by 8 bases and the J gene end by 4 bases; junction bases not matched to a gene: 16. The CDR3 has 16 residues.

This clonotype occurred a few times. The chain recombines TRBV2 with TRBJ1-1, with 8 bases lining up with TRBD1. The CDR3 is 15 residues long. The germline gives CDR1 SNHLY, CDR2 FYNNEI. The ends lost 5 bases at V and 4 bases at J; junction bases unmatched: 9. The CDR3 DNA reads as TGTGCCAGCAGTCCTCCCCTGACAGGGGCCACTGAAGCTTTCTTT. Its translation is CASSPPLTGATEAFF.

This clonotype has ten or more counts. V usage is TRBV7-9 and J usage is TRBJ1-1; 9 bases map to TRBD1. Germline CDR1 SEHNR, CDR2 FQNEAQ (reference sequence). The V gene end was trimmed by 1 base and the J gene end by 0 bases; junction bases not matched to a gene: 21. The CDR3 covers 22 residues. DNA of the CDR3: TGTGCCAGCAGCTTAGTCTTCGGGACAGGGTCGGGTGAGCATCAAATGAACACTGAAGCTTTCTTT. Encoded protein: CASSLVFGTGSGEHQMNTEAFF. Drawing the rest from reference TRBV7-9 and TRBJ1-1, the complete variable domain is DTGVSQNPRHKITKRGQNVTFRCDPISEHNRLYWYRQTLGQGPEFLTYFQNEAQLEKSRLLSDRFSAERPKGSFSTLEIQRTEQGDSAMYLCASSLVFGTGSGEHQMNTEAFFGQGTRLTVV.

The chain employs TRBV10-3 and TRBJ1-2; weak D call: TRBD1 (6 bases). The CDR3 consists of 16 residues. Germline lookup yields CDR1 ENHRY and CDR2 SYGVKD. Trimming removed 11 bases from V and 0 bases from J, with 22 bases in between. The CDR3 is CASFAGWDTPNYGYTF. The CDR3 DNA reads TGTGCCTCCTTCGCCGGATGGGACACCCCTAACTATGGCTACACCTTC.

The CDR3 nucleotides read TGTGCCAGCAGGGGACAGGGGAAAGCTTTCTTT. Protein product: CASRGQGKAFF. The chain carries TRBV2 and TRBJ1-1; 10 nucleotides agree with TRBD1. CDR1 is SNHLY and CDR2 is FYNNEI in the germline V gene. V lost 6 bases, J lost 9 bases, and 1 base stayed unmatched. CDR3 length: 11 amino acids. Based on the CDR3 plus reference TRBV2 and TRBJ1-1, the full variable domain is EPEVTQTPSHQVTQMGQEVILRCVPISNHLYFYWYRQILGQKVEFLVSFYNNEISEKSEIFDDQFSVERPDGSNFTLKIRSTKLEDSAMYFCASRGQGKAFFGQGTRLTVV.

This clonotype was picked up a small number of times. J is TRBJ2-7 and V is TRBV27; 9 bases match TRBD1. CDR3 length equals 15 residues. Germline V lookup: CDR1 MNHEY, CDR2 SMNVEV (reference sequence). V lost 6 bases to trimming and J lost 2 bases; unmatched junction nucleotides: 8. CDR3 bases: TGTGCCAGCAGGCCCTCCGGGACAGGGCCCTACGAGCAGTACTTC. Residues: CASRPSGTGPYEQYF.

Note on this clonotype: A much larger clone lies one base from this, so it may be a read error. In DNA form, the CDR3 reads TGTGCCAGCGAATGGGGACAGTACAATGAGCAGTTCTTC. This sequence encodes CASEWGQYNEQFF. This rearrangement joins TRBV7-6 to TRBJ2-1; 7 bases map to TRBD1. The CDR3 runs to 13 residues. Germline V gene data show CDR1 as SGHVS and CDR2 as FNYEAQ. The V gene end was trimmed by 8 bases and the J gene end by 4 bases; junction bases not matched to a gene: 5.

This chain uses TRBV7-9 with TRBJ1-1, with D tentatively TRBD1 (6 bases). The ends were cut back, 7 bases at V and 6 bases at J, with 9 bases in the middle. The germline gives CDR1 SEHNR, CDR2 FQNEAQ (reference sequence). The CDR3 runs 11 residues. The CDR3 DNA sequence: TGTGCCAGCATCAAGGGGGCTGAAGCTTTCTTT. It encodes CASIKGAEAFF.

The V and J genes are TRBV6-6 and TRBJ1-6; D perhaps matches TRBD1 (5 bases). This CDR3 is 18 amino acids long. Germline V gene data show CDR1 as MNHNY and CDR2 as SVGAGI (reference sequence). Trimming left V 0 bases short and J 2 bases short, with 14 bases between. This CDR3 reads CASSYSGQGLAYNSPLHF. CDR3 bases: TGTGCCAGCAGTTACTCGGGTCAGGGTTTGGCCTATAATTCACCCCTCCACTTT.

The rearrangement joins TRBV7-9 to TRBJ2-1; 10 nucleotides align to TRBD2. V dropped 3 bases and J dropped 5; count of bases not matched to a gene: 7. Germline CDR1 reads SEHNR; CDR2 reads FQNEAQ (reference sequence). The CDR3 is made up of 16 amino acids. In DNA, the CDR3 is TGTGCCAGCAGCTTTAAGCGGGGGGGCTCGGACAATGAGCAGTTCTTC. This sequence encodes CASSFKRGGSDNEQFF.

V and J are TRBV2 and TRBJ2-7; D not resolved. Trimming pared 4 bases from V and 3 bases from J, leaving 7 bases between. Per the germline V gene, CDR1 is SNHLY and CDR2 is FYNNEI. CDR3 length: 12 residues. The DNA of the CDR3 is TGTGCCAGCAGTGGTAGGGTCTACGAGCAGTACTTC. Its translation is CASSGRVYEQYF.

The chain joins TRBV2 to TRBJ2-1, with D possibly TRBD2 on 5 matching bases. The CDR3 covers 16 residues. The V gene lost 3 bases and the J gene lost 0 bases, with 12 bases spanning the gap. The V gene's germline CDR1 is SNHLY and CDR2 FYNNEI. The CDR3 region is CASSEKRTSSYNEQFF. For the CDR3, the DNA is TGTGCCAGCAGTGAGAAGCGGACGAGCTCCTACAATGAGCAGTTCTTC.

About this clonotype itself: A read error is possible here, since a much larger clone lies one base away. J is TRBJ2-3 and V is TRBV4-1; no firm D call. CDR1 is MGHRA and CDR2 is YSYEKL in the germline V gene. With 0 bases removed from V and 2 bases from J, the gap between germline ends came to 12 bases. The CDR3 has 16 amino acids. Written as DNA, the CDR3 is TGCGCCAGCAGCCAAGATGCACCGGGCTCCACAGATACGCAGTATTTT. This sequence encodes CASSQDAPGSTDTQYF.

This clonotype was recorded many times. The chain has TRBV7-6 and TRBJ2-7, with TRBD2 matching over 10 bases. The germline gives CDR1 SGHVS, CDR2 FNYEAQ. V shed 2 bases and J 1 base; nucleotides not matched to a gene: 2. The CDR3 is 15 residues long. The CDR3: CASSLLAGGSYEQYF. CDR3 coding DNA: TGTGCCAGCAGCTTATTAGCGGGGGGTTCCTACGAGCAGTACTTC.

The rearrangement uses TRBV2 and TRBJ2-2; 7 bases are a match to TRBD2. This CDR3 region has 14 residues. The germline CDR1 and CDR2 sequences are SNHLY and FYNNEI. The J segment lost 7 bases and the V segment lost 6 bases, leaving 8 bases of the junction unmatched. DNA for the CDR3: TGTGCCAGCAGCCCCGGGGGGTACTTCGGGGAGCTGTTTTTT. Translated, it gives CASSPGGYFGELFF. Full variable domain (outside the CDR3, taken from reference TRBV2 and TRBJ2-2): EPEVTQTPSHQVTQMGQEVILRCVPISNHLYFYWYRQILGQKVEFLVSFYNNEISEKSEIFDDQFSVERPDGSNFTLKIRSTKLEDSAMYFCASSPGGYFGELFFGEGSRLTVL.

This chain connects TRBV9 to TRBJ2-2; D might be TRBD1 (6 bases). The CDR3 is made up of 14 amino acids. Trimming removed 4 bases from V and 5 bases from J, with 12 bases in between. Germline CDR1 and CDR2: SGDLS and YYNGEE. The CDR3 DNA reads TGTGCCAGCAGCACAACAGGGTGGACCGGGGAGCTGTTTTTT. Its translation is CASSTTGWTGELFF.

The chain employs TRBV11-1 and TRBJ2-1; TRBD2 matches 7 bases. In germline, CDR1 is SGHAT, CDR2 FQDESV (reference sequence). The CDR3 extends over 16 amino acids. Losses at the gene ends were 7 bases for V and 0 bases for J; bases not matched to a gene: 9. Here the CDR3 reads CASTLGGVISYNEQFF. For the CDR3, the DNA is TGTGCCAGCACTCTTGGGGGGGTAATCTCCTACAATGAGCAGTTCTTC.